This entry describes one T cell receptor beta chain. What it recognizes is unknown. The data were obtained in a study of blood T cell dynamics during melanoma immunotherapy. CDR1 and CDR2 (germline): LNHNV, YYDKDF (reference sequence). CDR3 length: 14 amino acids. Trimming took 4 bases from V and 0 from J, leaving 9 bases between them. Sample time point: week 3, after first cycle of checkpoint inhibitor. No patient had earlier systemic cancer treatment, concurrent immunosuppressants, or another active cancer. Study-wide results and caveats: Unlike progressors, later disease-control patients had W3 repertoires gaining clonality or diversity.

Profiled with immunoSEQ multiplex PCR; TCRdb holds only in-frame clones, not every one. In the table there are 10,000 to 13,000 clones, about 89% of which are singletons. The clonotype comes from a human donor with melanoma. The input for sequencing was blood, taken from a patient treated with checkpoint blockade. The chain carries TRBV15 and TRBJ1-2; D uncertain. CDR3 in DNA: TGTGCCACCAGCAACGCGGCGGCTAACTATGGCTACACCTTC. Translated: CATSNAAANYGYTF. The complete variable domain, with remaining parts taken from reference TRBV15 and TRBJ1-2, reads DAMVIQNPRYQVTQFGKPVTLSCSQTLNHNVMYWYQQKSSQAPKLLFHYYDKDFNNEADTPDNFQSRRPNTSFCFLDIRSPGLGDTAMYLCATSNAAANYGYTFGSGTRLTVV.